This TCR beta chain was sequenced during a study of blood T cell repertoires in COVID-19. Generated by immunoSEQ multiplex PCR, the TCRdb table keeps only in-frame clones and is missing some. The repertoire has about 280,000 clones, around 88% of them found once; the top ten carry about 5.7%. V lost 8 bases to trimming and J lost 10 bases; unmatched junction nucleotides: 14. Per germline, CDR1 MDHEN and CDR2 SYDVKM. The CDR3 consists of 15 residues. The V gene is TRBV28, the J gene TRBJ2-1; 10 nucleotides agree with TRBD2. The source is a middle-aged woman who had recovered from COVID-19. Material: PBMCs or T cells enriched from blood (not recorded which). For the CDR3, the DNA is TGTGCCAGCTCTACGGAAGCGGGAGGGAAAGAGGAGCAGTTCTTC. It codes for CASSTEAGGKEEQFF.